This T cell receptor beta chain was recovered during a study of cytomegalovirus exposure and HLA in healthy donors. Study results and caveats: In a later analysis, a missense DCLRE1C variant was linked to TCR beta V- and J-gene trimming.

The germline V gene has CDR1 LNHNV and CDR2 YYDKDF (reference sequence). This CDR3 region has 17 residues. V shed 3 bases, J shed 5 bases, and the junction held 15 bases outside the gene matches. With regard to this clone: Antigen unknown.

This PCR relied on a set of 60 Vbeta primers and 13 Jbeta primers. Some clones are missing from TCRdb's copy, which holds only in-frame ones; the method was immunoSEQ multiplex PCR. The data show some 130,000 clones, with 76% seen just once and 1.5% to 2% held by the top ten. The TCR originated in a female donor in good health and CMV-seropositive. Source material: PBMCs. The rearrangement links TRBV15 to TRBJ2-7; 8 bases align to TRBD2. The CDR3 loop is CATSSDYRAGVDHEQYF. The DNA of the CDR3 is TGTGCCACCAGCAGTGACTACCGAGCGGGAGTGGACCACGAGCAGTACTTC.